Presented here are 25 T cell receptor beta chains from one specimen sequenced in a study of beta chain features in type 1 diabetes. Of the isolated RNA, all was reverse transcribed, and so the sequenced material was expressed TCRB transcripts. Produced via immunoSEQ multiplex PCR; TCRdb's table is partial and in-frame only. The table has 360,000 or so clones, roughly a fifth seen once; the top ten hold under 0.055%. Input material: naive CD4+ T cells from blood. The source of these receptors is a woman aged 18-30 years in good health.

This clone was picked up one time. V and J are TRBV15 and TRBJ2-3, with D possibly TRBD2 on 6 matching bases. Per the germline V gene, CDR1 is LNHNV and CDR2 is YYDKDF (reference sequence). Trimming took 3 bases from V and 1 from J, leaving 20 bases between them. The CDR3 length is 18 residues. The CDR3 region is CATSRTDLAAPGTDTQYF. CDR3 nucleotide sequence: TGTGCCACCAGCAGGACTGATTTAGCGGCCCCGGGCACAGATACGCAGTATTTT.

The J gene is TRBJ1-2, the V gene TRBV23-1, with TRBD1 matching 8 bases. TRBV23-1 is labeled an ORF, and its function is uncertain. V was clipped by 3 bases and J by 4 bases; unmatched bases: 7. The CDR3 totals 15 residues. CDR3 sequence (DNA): TGCGCCAGCAGTCACCTGACAGGGGCGGGCTATGGCTACACCTTC. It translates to CASSHLTGAGYGYTF.

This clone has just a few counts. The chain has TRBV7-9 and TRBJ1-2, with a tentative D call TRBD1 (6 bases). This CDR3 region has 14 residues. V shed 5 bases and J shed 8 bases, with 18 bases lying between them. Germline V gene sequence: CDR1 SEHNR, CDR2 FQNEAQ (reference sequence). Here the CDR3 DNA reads TGTGCCAGCAGCCCTCGGACAGCCGTGGGAGGCTACACCTTC. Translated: CASSPRTAVGGYTF.

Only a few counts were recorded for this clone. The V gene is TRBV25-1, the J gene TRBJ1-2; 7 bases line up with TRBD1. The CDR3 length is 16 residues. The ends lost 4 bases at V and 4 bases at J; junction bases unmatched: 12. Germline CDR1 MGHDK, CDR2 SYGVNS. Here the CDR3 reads CASSASGGRRGYGYTF. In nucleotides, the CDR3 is TGTGCCAGCAGTGCATCAGGGGGACGCCGGGGCTATGGCTACACCTTC.

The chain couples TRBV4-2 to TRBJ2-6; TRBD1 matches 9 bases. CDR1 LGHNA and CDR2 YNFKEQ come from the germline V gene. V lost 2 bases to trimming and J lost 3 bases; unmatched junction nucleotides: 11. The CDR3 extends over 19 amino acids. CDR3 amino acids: CASSQPGIQGAHGANVLTF. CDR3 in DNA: TGTGCCAGCAGCCAACCTGGAATACAGGGGGCGCATGGGGCCAACGTCCTGACTTTC.

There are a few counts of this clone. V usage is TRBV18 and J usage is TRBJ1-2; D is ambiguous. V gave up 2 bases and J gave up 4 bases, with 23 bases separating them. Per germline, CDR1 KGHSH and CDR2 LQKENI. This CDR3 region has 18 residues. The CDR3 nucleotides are TGTGCCAGCTCACCATACTTAATTGCGGGAGGAAGGATCTATGGCTACACCTTC. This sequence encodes CASSPYLIAGGRIYGYTF.

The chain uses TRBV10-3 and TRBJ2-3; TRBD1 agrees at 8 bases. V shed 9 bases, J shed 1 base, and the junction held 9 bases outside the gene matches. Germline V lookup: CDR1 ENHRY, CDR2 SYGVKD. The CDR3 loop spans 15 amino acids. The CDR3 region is CAILGPGQGTDTQYF. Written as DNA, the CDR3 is TGTGCCATACTGGGACCGGGACAGGGCACAGATACGCAGTATTTT.

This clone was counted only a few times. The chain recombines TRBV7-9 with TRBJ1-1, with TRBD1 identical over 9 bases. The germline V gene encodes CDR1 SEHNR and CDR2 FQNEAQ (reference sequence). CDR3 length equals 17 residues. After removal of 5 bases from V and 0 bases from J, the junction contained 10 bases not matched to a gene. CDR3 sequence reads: CASSPDRGDFMNTEAFF. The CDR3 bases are TGTGCCAGCAGCCCGGACAGGGGAGATTTTATGAACACTGAAGCTTTCTTT.

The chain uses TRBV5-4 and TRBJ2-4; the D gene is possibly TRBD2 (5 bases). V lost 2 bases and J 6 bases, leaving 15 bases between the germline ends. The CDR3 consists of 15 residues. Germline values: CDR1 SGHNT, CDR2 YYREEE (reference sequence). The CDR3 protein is CASSLATGSGNIQYF. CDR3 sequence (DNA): TGTGCCAGCAGCTTAGCGACGGGGAGTGGAAACATTCAGTACTTC.

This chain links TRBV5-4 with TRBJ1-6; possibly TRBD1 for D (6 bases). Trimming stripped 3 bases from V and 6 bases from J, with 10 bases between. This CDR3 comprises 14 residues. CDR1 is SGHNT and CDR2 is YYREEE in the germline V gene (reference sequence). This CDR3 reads CASSSGGANSPLHF. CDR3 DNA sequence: TGTGCCAGCAGCTCCGGGGGGGCTAATTCACCCCTCCACTTT.

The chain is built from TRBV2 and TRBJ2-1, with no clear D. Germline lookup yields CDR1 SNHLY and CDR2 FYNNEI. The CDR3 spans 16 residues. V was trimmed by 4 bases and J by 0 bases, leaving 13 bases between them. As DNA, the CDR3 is TGTGCCAGCAGTGCCCAAGGTTACAGCTCCTACAATGAGCAGTTCTTC. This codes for CASSAQGYSSYNEQFF.

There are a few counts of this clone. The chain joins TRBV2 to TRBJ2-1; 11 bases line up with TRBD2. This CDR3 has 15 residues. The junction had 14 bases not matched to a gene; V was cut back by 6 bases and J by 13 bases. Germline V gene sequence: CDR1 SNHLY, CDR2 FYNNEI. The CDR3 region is CASSGTSGHYNHQFF. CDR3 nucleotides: TGTGCCAGCAGCGGGACTAGCGGCCACTACAACCACCAGTTCTTC.

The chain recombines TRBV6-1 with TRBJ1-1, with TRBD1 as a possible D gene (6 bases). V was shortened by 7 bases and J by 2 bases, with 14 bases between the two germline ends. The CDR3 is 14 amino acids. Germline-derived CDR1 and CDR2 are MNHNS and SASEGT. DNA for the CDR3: TGTGCCAGCACCCTCGGGACATTTAACACTGAAGCTTTCTTT. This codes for CASTLGTFNTEAFF.

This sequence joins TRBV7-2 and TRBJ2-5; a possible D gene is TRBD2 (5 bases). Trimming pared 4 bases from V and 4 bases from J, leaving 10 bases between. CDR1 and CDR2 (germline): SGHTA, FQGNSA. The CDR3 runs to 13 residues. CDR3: CASSSGNGETQYF. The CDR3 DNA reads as TGTGCCAGCAGCTCGGGAAACGGAGAGACCCAGTACTTC.

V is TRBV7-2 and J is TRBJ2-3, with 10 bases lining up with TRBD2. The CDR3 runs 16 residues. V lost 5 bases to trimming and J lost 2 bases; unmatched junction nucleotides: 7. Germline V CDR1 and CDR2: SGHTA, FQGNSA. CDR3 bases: TGTGCCAGCAGCCAACGGCTAGCGGGGGCCACAGATACGCAGTATTTT. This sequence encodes CASSQRLAGATDTQYF. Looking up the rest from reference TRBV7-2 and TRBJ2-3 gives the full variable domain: GAGVSQSPSNKVTEKGKDVELRCDPISGHTALYWYRQSLGQGLEFLIYFQGNSAPDKSGLPSDRFSAERTGGSVSTLTIQRTQQEDSAVYLCASSQRLAGATDTQYFGPGTRLTVL.

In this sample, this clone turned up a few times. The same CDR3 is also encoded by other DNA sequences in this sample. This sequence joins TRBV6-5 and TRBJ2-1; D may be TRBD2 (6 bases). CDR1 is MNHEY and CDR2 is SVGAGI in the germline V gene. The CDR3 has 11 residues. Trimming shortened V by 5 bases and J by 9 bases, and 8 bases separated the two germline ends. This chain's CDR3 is CASSQGGEQFF. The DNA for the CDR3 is TGTGCCAGCAGTCAGGGAGGTGAGCAGTTCTTC.

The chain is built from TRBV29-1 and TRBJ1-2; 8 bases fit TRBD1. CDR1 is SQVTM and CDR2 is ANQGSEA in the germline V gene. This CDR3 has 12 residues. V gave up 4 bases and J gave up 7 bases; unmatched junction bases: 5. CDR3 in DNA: TGCAGCGTTGCAGGGGGCGACCCTGGCTACACCTTC. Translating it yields CSVAGGDPGYTF. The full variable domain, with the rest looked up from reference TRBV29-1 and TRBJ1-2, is SAVISQKPSRDICQRGTSLTIQCQVDSQVTMMFWYRQQPGQSLTLIATANQGSEATYESGFVIDKFPISRPNLTFSTLTVSNMSPEDSSIYLCSVAGGDPGYTFGSGTRLTVV.

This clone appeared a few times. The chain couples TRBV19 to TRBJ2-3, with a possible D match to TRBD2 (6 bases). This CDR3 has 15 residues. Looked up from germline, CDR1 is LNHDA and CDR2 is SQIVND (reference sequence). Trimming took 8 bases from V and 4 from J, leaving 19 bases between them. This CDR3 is CASQGRRGGADTQYF. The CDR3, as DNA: TGTGCCAGTCAAGGAAGGCGGGGCGGCGCAGATACGCAGTATTTT.

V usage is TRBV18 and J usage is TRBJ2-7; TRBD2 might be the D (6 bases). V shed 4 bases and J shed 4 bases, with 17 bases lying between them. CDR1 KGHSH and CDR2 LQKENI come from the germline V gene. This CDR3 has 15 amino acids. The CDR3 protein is CASSQAGTGLYEQYF. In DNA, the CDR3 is TGTGCCAGCTCACAGGCGGGGACCGGGCTGTACGAGCAGTACTTC.

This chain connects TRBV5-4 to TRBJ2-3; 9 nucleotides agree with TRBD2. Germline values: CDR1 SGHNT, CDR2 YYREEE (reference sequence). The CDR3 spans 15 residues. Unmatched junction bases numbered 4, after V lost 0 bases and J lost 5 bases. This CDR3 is CASSLGLAGQDTQYF. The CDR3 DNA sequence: TGTGCCAGCAGCTTGGGCCTAGCGGGGCAAGATACGCAGTATTTT.

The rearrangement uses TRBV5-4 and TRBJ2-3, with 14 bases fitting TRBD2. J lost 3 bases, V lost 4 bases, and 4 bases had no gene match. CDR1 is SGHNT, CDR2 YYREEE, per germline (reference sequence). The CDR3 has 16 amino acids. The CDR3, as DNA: TGTGCCAGCAGCGGACTAGCGGGGGGCAAAACAGATACGCAGTATTTT. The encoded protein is CASSGLAGGKTDTQYF.

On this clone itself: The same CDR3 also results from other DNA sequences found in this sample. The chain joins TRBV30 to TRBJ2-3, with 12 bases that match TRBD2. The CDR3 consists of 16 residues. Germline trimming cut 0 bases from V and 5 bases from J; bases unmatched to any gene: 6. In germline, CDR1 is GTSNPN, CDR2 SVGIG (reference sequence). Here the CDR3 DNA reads TGTGCCTGGAGTGTACGGGCTAGCGGGAGGGGAGATACGCAGTATTTT. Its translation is CAWSVRASGRGDTQYF.

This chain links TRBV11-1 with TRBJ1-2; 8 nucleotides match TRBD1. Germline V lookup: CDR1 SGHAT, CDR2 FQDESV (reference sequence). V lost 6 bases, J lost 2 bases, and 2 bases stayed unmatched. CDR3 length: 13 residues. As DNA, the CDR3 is TGTGCCAGCAGTCGACAGGGGAACTATGGCTACACCTTC. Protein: CASSRQGNYGYTF.

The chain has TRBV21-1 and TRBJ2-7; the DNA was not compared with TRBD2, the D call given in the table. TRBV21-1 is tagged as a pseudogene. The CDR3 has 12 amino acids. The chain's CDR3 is CASSKKSSRKYF. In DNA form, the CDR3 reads TGTGCCAGCAGCAAAAAGTCTAGTCGAAAGTACTTC.

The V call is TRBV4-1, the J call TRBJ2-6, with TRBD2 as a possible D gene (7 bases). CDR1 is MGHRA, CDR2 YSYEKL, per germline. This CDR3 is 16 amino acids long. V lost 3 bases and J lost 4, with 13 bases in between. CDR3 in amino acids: CASSHPRGAGANVLTF. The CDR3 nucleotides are TGCGCCAGCAGCCATCCCCGGGGGGCAGGGGCCAACGTCCTGACTTTC.